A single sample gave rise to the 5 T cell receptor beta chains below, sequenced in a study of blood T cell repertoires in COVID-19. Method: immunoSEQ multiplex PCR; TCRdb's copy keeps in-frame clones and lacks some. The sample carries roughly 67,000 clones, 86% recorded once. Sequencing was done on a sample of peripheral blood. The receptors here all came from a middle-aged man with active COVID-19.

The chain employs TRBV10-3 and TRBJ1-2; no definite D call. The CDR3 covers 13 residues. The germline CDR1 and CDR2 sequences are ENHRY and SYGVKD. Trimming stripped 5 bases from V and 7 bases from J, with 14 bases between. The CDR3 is CAISLRGQGGYTF. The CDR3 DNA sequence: TGTGCCATCAGTCTCCGAGGGCAAGGTGGCTACACCTTC.

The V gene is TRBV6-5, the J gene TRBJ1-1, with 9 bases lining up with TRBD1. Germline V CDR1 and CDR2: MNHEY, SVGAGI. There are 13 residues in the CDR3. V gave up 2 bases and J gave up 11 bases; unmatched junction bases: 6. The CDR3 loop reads CASSYEQGARAFF. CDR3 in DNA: TGTGCCAGCAGTTACGAACAGGGGGCGCGTGCTTTCTTT.

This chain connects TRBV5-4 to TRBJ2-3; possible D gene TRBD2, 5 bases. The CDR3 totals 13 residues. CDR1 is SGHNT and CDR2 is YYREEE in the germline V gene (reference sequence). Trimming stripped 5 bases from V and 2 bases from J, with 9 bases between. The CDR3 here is CASRLDFTDTQYF. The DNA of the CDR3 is TGTGCCAGCAGGCTGGACTTCACAGATACGCAGTATTTT. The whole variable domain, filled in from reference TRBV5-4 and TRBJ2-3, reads ETGVTQSPTHLIKTRGQQVTLRCSSQSGHNTVSWYQQALGQGPQFIFQYYREEENGRGNFPPRFSGLQFPNYSSELNVNALELDDSALYLCASRLDFTDTQYFGPGTRLTVL.

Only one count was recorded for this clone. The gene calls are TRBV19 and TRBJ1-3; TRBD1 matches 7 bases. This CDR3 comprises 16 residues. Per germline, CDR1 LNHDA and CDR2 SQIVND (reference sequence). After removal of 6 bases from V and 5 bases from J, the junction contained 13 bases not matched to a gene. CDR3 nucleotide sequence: TGTGCCAGTAGCAGAAGCCGGGACAGCAGGAGAAACACCATATATTTT. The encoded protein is CASSRSRDSRRNTIYF.

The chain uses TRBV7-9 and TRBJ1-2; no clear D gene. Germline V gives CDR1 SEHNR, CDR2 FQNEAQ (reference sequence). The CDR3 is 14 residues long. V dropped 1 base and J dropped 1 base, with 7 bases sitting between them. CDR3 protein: CASSLVYSNYGYTF. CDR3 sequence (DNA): TGTGCCAGCAGCTTAGTTTACAGTAACTATGGCTACACCTTC.